Following are 20 T cell receptor beta chains from one sample sequenced in a study of shared clonotypes between healthy human individuals. Libraries were prepared by immunoSEQ multiplex PCR; TCRdb keeps only in-frame clonotypes and omits some of them. The sample records 1,100,000 or so clones, about 84% being singletons. The sequencing sample was made of memory CD4+ T cells from PBMCs. Subset reported: CD45RA-negative fraction. All receptors derive from a man between 18 and 35 years old in good health. Some clones in this sample may be carry-over from other donors' samples.

V gene TRBV18 combines with J gene TRBJ2-7, with TRBD2 matching 9 bases. The CDR3 is 16 amino acids. The J segment lost 0 bases and the V segment lost 4 bases, leaving 7 bases of the junction unmatched. Germline lookup yields CDR1 KGHSH and CDR2 LQKENI. DNA for the CDR3: TGTGCCAGCTCACTAGGGACTAGCCCTAACTCCTACGAGCAGTACTTC. It codes for CASSLGTSPNSYEQYF.

The chain recombines TRBV6-1 with TRBJ2-5, with D unclear. Germline values: CDR1 MNHNS, CDR2 SASEGT. V lost 7 bases to trimming and J lost 5 bases, with 17 bases between them. The CDR3 contains 14 residues. As DNA, the CDR3 is TGTGCCAGCACTCTGGCAACAGTGGGGGAGACCCAGTACTTC. This codes for CASTLATVGETQYF.

The rearrangement links TRBV7-3 to TRBJ2-5, with TRBD2 matching over 9 bases. This CDR3 has 15 residues. Germline V lookup: CDR1 SGHTA, CDR2 FQGTGA. Trimming took 3 bases from V and 4 from J; bases not matched to a gene: 6. CDR3 protein: CASSFGREGSETQYF. CDR3 in DNA: TGTGCCAGCAGCTTCGGGCGGGAGGGCTCAGAGACCCAGTACTTC.

This clone has a single count. V usage is TRBV5-1 and J usage is TRBJ2-2, with 9 bases aligning to TRBD1. Germline lookup yields CDR1 SGHRS and CDR2 YFSETQ. With 4 bases clipped from V and 6 bases from J, the junction kept 10 bases outside the gene matches. CDR3 length: 16 residues. CDR3 protein: CASSTGQGGFSGELFF. The CDR3 DNA sequence: TGCGCCAGCAGCACGGGACAGGGAGGTTTCTCCGGGGAGCTGTTTTTT.

The V and J genes are TRBV7-7 and TRBJ2-2; the D is unclear. The length of the CDR3 is 14 residues. Germline assignment: CDR1 SSHAT and CDR2 FNYEAQ (reference sequence). The germline V and J ends were trimmed by 1 base and 7 bases, with 10 bases remaining between them. CDR3 in DNA: TGTGCCAGCAGCTTAGTAGTTGGAGTCGGGGAGCTGTTTTTT. Translated, it gives CASSLVVGVGELFF.

The count of this clone is one. J is TRBJ2-7 and V is TRBV14, with 7 bases matching TRBD1. Looked up from germline, CDR1 is SGHDN and CDR2 is FVKESK. V was clipped by 3 bases and J by 3 bases; unmatched bases: 8. The CDR3 is made up of 15 amino acids. This CDR3 reads CASSHATGKVYEQYF. The CDR3 DNA reads TGTGCCAGCAGCCACGCGACAGGGAAGGTCTACGAGCAGTACTTC.

This chain uses TRBV19 with TRBJ1-2; a possible D gene is TRBD1 (6 bases). The CDR3 contains 13 residues. The V and J ends lost 5 bases and 8 bases respectively, with 15 bases between them. CDR1 and CDR2 from the germline V gene are LNHDA and SQIVND (reference sequence). The CDR3 DNA is TGTGCCAGTAGTCCCGGTACAGGGTTGGGCTACACCTTC. This gives the protein CASSPGTGLGYTF.

In its sample, this clone was seen a few times. The chain combines TRBV2 with TRBJ2-5; 12 positions match TRBD2. Germline CDR1 and CDR2: SNHLY and FYNNEI. This CDR3 is 14 amino acids long. V lost 8 bases and J lost 5; bases outside the gene matches: 6. The CDR3, as DNA: TGTGCCAGCGGATCTAGCGGGAGGGGGGAGACCCAGTACTTC. It translates to CASGSSGRGETQYF.

This sequence joins TRBV11-3 and TRBJ2-1; TRBD2 aligns across 7 bases. The CDR3 is 16 residues long. Germline CDR1 SGHNT, CDR2 YENEEA. V was clipped by 0 bases and J by 8 bases; unmatched bases: 10. CDR3 nucleotide sequence: TGTGCCAGCAGCTTAGACGGCGGGAGTGGGTCTGATGAGCAGTTCTTC. Its translation is CASSLDGGSGSDEQFF.

In DNA, the CDR3 is TGTGCCAGCAGTGAACTAGCGGGAGTCTCCGAGCAGTACTTC. This gives the protein CASSELAGVSEQYF. The gene calls are TRBV6-1 and TRBJ2-7, with 10 bases lining up with TRBD2. This CDR3 region has 14 residues. The V and J ends lost 2 bases and 6 bases, in that order; junction bases with no gene match: 4. Germline-derived CDR1 and CDR2 are MNHNS and SASEGT.

In its sample, this clone was seen a few times. The chain joins TRBV28 to TRBJ2-1, with D possibly TRBD2 on 6 matching bases. V gave up 7 bases and J gave up 9 bases, with 28 bases separating them. There are 17 residues in the CDR3. Per the germline V gene, CDR1 is MDHEN and CDR2 is SYDVKM. This chain's CDR3 is CASMPVGDFLYSPEQFF. Here the CDR3 DNA reads TGTGCCAGCATGCCGGTAGGGGACTTCTTGTATTCACCTGAGCAGTTCTTC.

The chain carries TRBV5-4 and TRBJ2-5; a possible D gene is TRBD1 (6 bases). Germline loops: CDR1 SGHNT, CDR2 YYREEE (reference sequence). The CDR3 is made up of 15 amino acids. Trimming cost V 3 bases and J 1 base, with 13 bases left between them. The CDR3 DNA sequence: TGTGCCAGCAGCTCCCCGACAGGTCCCCAAGAGACCCAGTACTTC. Protein: CASSSPTGPQETQYF. The full variable domain, with the rest looked up from reference TRBV5-4 and TRBJ2-5, is ETGVTQSPTHLIKTRGQQVTLRCSSQSGHNTVSWYQQALGQGPQFIFQYYREEENGRGNFPPRFSGLQFPNYSSELNVNALELDDSALYLCASSSPTGPQETQYFGPGTRLLVL.

In its sample, this clone was seen once. The chain employs TRBV5-6 and TRBJ1-6, with 9 bases fitting TRBD1. The germline V gene has CDR1 SGHDT and CDR2 YYEEEE. Trimming at V came to 1 base and at J to 10 bases, leaving 9 bases not matched to a gene. The CDR3 loop spans 16 amino acids. This chain's CDR3 is CASSLLGQGKGSPLHF. Written as DNA, the CDR3 is TGTGCCAGCAGCTTGCTGGGACAGGGAAAGGGATCACCCCTCCACTTT.

The table lists this clone with a few counts. CDR3 DNA sequence: TGCGCCAGCAGCTTGAGGGGCAGGGGGCTACACGAGCAGTACTTC. The encoded protein is CASSLRGRGLHEQYF. The chain joins TRBV5-1 to TRBJ2-7; 8 bases map to TRBD1. The CDR3 has 15 residues. In germline, CDR1 is SGHRS, CDR2 YFSETQ. V lost 1 base to trimming and J lost 5 bases; unmatched junction nucleotides: 8.

The chain has TRBV28 and TRBJ2-7, with D perhaps being TRBD1 or TRBD2 (5 bases each). Trimming left V 3 bases short and J 7 bases short, with 16 bases between. Germline V gene data show CDR1 as MDHEN and CDR2 as SYDVKM. This CDR3 comprises 14 residues. CDR3 sequence reads: CASSFSGTPGEQYF. In DNA form, the CDR3 reads TGTGCCAGCAGTTTCTCGGGGACGCCGGGGGAGCAGTACTTC.

The chain has TRBV28 and TRBJ2-7; D assignment may be TRBD1 or TRBD2 (5 bases each). The CDR3 extends over 15 amino acids. V dropped 3 bases and J dropped 6 bases, with 18 bases sitting between them. From germline, CDR1 is MDHEN and CDR2 SYDVKM. The CDR3, as DNA: TGTGCCAGCAGTTTCGGCGGCGTGGGGGAGCCCGAGCAGTACTTC. Translated: CASSFGGVGEPEQYF. Full variable domain (missing parts from reference TRBV28 and TRBJ2-7): DVKVTQSSRYLVKRTGEKVFLECVQDMDHENMFWYRQDPGLGLRLIYFSYDVKMKEKGDIPEGYSVSREKKERFSLILESASTNQTSMYLCASSFGGVGEPEQYFGPGTRLTVT.

As regards this clone: Other DNA sequences within the sample encode an identical CDR3. The CDR3 DNA is TGTGCCAGCAGCCCTCGTGGGGACAGGAACACCGGGGAGCTGTTTTTT. Protein product: CASSPRGDRNTGELFF. This chain joins TRBV9 and TRBJ2-2; TRBD1 matches at 7 bases. Looked up from germline, CDR1 is SGDLS and CDR2 is YYNGEE. CDR3 length: 16 amino acids. The trim removed 4 bases at V and 1 base at J, leaving 7 bases unmatched.

The chain employs TRBV7-3 and TRBJ2-3, with 10 bases matching TRBD2. Germline V gene lookup returns CDR1 SGHTA and CDR2 FQGTGA. After removal of 3 bases from V and 4 bases from J, the junction contained 4 bases not matched to a gene. The CDR3 contains 15 residues. The chain's CDR3 is CASSFLAGAADTQYF. The CDR3 DNA reads as TGTGCCAGCAGCTTTCTAGCGGGAGCAGCAGATACGCAGTATTTT.

The chain couples TRBV5-4 to TRBJ1-1; D gene uncertain. Germline assignment: CDR1 SGHNT and CDR2 YYREEE (reference sequence). This CDR3 is built from 13 residues. Trimming shortened V by 0 bases and J by 11 bases, and 14 bases separated the two germline ends. The CDR3 nucleotides are TGTGCCAGCAGCTTGGAGCGTAAGCTGGGGGCTTTCTTT. Its protein product is CASSLERKLGAFF.

This clone was counted only a few times. The chain couples TRBV9 to TRBJ1-1, with D unresolved. The ends were cut back, 0 bases at V and 0 bases at J, with 9 bases in the middle. In germline, CDR1 is SGDLS, CDR2 YYNGEE. The CDR3 is 15 amino acids. CDR3 sequence (DNA): TGTGCCAGCAGCGTAGGGAGGGCCGTGAACACTGAAGCTTTCTTT. Translating gives CASSVGRAVNTEAFF.